The clone carrying this T cell receptor (beta chain) was seen a handful of times. Its target is not known. This entry belongs to a study of cytomegalovirus exposure and HLA in healthy donors. Looking at the study overall: From donors who were HLA-typed, an early data release held around 85 million unique TCRs.

The PCR was carried out with 60 Vbeta primers and 13 Jbeta primers. Some clones are missing from TCRdb's copy, which holds only in-frame ones; the method was immunoSEQ multiplex PCR. This table holds some 90,000 clones, about 74% found once. CDR3 size: 13 residues. Overall study results and limits: TCR beta V- and J-gene trimming, according to a later analysis, was linked to a missense DCLRE1C variant. Because they were indistinguishable, some V segments, including TRBV6-2 and TRBV6-3, were excluded. Analyzed later, association rates of TCRs varied across HLA loci, with DRB1 most and HLA-C fewest.

The chain couples TRBV21-1 to TRBJ1-1; the table names TRBD1, a call not compared with the DNA. TRBV21-1 is shown as a pseudogene. The material sequenced was PBMCs. The origin of this receptor is a middle-aged man in good health and CMV-seronegative. CDR3 nucleotides: TGTGCCAGCCCGGGACAGGCCAACACTGAAGCTTTCTTT. Translating it yields CASPGQANTEAFF.